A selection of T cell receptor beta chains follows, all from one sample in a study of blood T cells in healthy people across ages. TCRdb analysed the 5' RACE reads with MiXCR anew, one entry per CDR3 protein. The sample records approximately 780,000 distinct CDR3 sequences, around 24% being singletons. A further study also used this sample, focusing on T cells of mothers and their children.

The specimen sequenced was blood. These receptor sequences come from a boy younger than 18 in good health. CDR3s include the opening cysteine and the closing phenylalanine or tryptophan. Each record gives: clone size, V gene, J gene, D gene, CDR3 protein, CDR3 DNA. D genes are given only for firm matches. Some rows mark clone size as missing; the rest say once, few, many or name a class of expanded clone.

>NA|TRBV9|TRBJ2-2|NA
CASSPRQPNTGELFF
TGTGCCAGCAGCCCCCGCCAGCCGAACACCGGGGAGCTGTTTTTT
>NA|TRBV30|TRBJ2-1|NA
CAWTLGEYNEQFF
TGTGCCTGGACCTTAGGGGAATACAATGAGCAGTTCTTC
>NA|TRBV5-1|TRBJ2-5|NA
CASSGGPETQYF
TGCGCCAGCAGTGGGGGGCCAGAGACCCAGTACTTC
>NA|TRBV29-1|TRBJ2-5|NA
CSASLKETQYF
TGCAGCGCCTCCCTTAAAGAGACCCAGTACTTC
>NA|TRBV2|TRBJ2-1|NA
CASSPIASEQFF
TGTGCCAGCAGTCCGATAGCGAGTGAGCAGTTCTTC
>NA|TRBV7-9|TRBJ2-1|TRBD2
CASSARFSGGDLSEQFF
TGTGCCAGCAGCGCCCGATTTAGCGGGGGGGACCTTAGTGAGCAGTTCTTC
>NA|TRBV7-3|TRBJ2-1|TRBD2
CASSTRGGNTNEQFF
TGTGCCAGCAGCACTCGCGGGGGGAATACGAATGAGCAGTTCTTC
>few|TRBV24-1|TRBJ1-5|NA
CATSDFTSGPNQPQHF
TGTGCCACCAGTGATTTCACCTCGGGGCCTAATCAGCCCCAGCATTTT
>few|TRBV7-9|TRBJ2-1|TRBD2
CASSLPLSGALNEQFF
TGTGCCAGCAGCTTACCCCTTAGCGGGGCTCTCAATGAGCAGTTCTTC
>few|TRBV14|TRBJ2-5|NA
CASSQPAGGTQYF
TGTGCCAGCAGCCAACCAGCCGGAGGGACCCAGTACTTC
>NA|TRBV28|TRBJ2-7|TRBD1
CASSPAGTGPYEQYF
TGTGCCAGCAGTCCAGCCGGGACAGGGCCATACGAGCAGTACTTC
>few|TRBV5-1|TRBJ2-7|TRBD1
CASSGQGRSCEQYF
TGCGCCAGCAGCGGACAGGGGAGGTCCTGCGAGCAGTACTTC
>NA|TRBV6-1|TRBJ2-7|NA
CASSPPPREYNFFYEQYF
TGTGCCAGCAGTCCACCGCCCAGGGAATATAATTTTTTCTACGAGCAGTACTTC
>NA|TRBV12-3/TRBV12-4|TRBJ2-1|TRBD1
CASRSPGQRYNEQFF
TGTGCCAGCAGGTCACCGGGACAGAGATACAATGAGCAGTTCTTC
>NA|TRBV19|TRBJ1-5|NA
CASSLPTRTLGNQPQHF
TGTGCCAGTAGTTTGCCGACTCGGACGCTTGGCAATCAGCCCCAGCATTTT
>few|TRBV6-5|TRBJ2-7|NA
CASSSRTPGSYEQYF
TGTGCCAGCAGCTCCCGAACTCCCGGGAGCTACGAGCAGTACTTC
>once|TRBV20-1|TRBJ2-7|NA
CSARREPYEQYF
TGCAGTGCTAGGAGGGAGCCCTACGAGCAGTACTTC
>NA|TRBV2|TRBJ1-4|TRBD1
CASRARQGSEKLFF
TGTGCCAGCAGGGCCCGACAGGGGAGTGAAAAACTGTTTTTT
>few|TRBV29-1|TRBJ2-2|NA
CSVDPEPGRANTGELFF
TGCAGCGTTGACCCGGAACCGGGACGAGCGAACACCGGGGAGCTGTTTTTT
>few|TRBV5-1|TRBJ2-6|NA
CASSPGRSGANVLTF
TGCGCCAGCAGCCCGGGGCGCTCTGGGGCCAACGTCCTGACTTTC
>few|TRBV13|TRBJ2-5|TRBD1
CASSFFSRRGPQETQYF
TGTGCCAGCAGCTTTTTCAGTCGCAGGGGGCCTCAAGAGACCCAGTACTTC
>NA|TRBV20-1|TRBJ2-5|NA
CSARTFNQETQYF
TGCAGTGCTCGGACATTTAATCAAGAGACCCAGTACTTC
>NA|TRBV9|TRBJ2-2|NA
CASRDRPNTGELFF
TGTGCCAGCAGGGACAGACCGAACACCGGGGAGCTGTTTTTT
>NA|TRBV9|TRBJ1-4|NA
CASSLGQAATNEKLFF
TGTGCCAGCAGCCTGGGGCAGGCCGCAACTAATGAAAAACTGTTTTTT
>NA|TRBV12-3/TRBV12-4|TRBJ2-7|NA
CASTPQQGGEQYF
TGTGCCAGCACCCCTCAGCAGGGCGGCGAGCAGTACTTC
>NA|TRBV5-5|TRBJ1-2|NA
CASSLRTGIYGYTF
TGTGCCAGCAGCTTGAGAACAGGGATTTATGGCTACACCTTC
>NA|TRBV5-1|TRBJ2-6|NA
CASSFGDGANVLTF
TGCGCCAGCAGCTTCGGGGACGGGGCCAACGTCCTGACTTTC
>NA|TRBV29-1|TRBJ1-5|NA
CSVAWDGNQPQHF
TGCAGCGTTGCGTGGGATGGCAATCAGCCCCAGCATTTT
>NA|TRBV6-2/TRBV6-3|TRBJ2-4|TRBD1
CASSSQSAPGQVVEWAKNIQYF
TGTGCCAGCAGTTCCCAATCGGCCCCGGGACAGGTTGTGGAGTGGGCCAAAAACATTCAGTACTTC
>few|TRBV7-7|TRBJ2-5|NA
CASSQRPETQYF
TGTGCCAGCAGCCAAAGGCCAGAGACCCAGTACTTC
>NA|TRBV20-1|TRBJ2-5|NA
CSARPEGGAETQYF
TGCAGTGCTAGACCTGAAGGGGGGGCAGAGACCCAGTACTTC
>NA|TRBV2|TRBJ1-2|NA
CASSDGSTYGYTF
TGTGCCAGCAGTGATGGTTCGACCTATGGCTACACCTTC
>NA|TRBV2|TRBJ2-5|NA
CASRATGRKETQYF
TGTGCCAGCAGAGCTACAGGAAGGAAGGAGACCCAGTACTTC
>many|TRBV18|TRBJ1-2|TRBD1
CASSPDRVYGYTF
TGTGCCAGCAGCCCGGACAGGGTCTATGGCTACACCTTC
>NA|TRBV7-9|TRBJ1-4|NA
CASSFGFEKLFF
TGTGCCAGCAGCTTTGGTTTTGAAAAACTGTTTTTT
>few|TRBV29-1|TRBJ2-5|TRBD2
CSGGRPGGSETQYF
TGCAGCGGTGGTAGGCCCGGGGGGTCAGAGACCCAGTACTTC
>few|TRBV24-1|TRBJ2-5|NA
CATSDTAQETQYF
TGTGCCACCAGTGATACAGCTCAAGAGACCCAGTACTTC
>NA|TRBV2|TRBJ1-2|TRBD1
CASSAKGAWGYTF
TGTGCCAGCAGTGCAAAGGGGGCTTGGGGCTACACCTTC
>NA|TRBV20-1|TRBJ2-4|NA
CSARDRSKRNIQYF
TGCAGTGCTAGAGATCGCAGTAAACGAAACATTCAGTACTTC
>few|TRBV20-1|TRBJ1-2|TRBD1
CSARDRSYGYTF
TGCAGTGCTAGGGACAGGAGCTATGGCTACACCTTC
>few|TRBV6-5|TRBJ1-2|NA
CASSYLSKNYGYTF
TGTGCCAGCAGTTACTTGTCAAAAAACTATGGCTACACCTTC
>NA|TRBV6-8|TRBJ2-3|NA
CASSYDEVKNTDTQYF
TGTGCCAGCAGTTACGATGAGGTCAAGAACACAGATACGCAGTATTTT
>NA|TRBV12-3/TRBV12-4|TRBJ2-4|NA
CASTLGGSKNIQYF
TGTGCCAGCACCCTGGGGGGCAGCAAAAACATTCAGTACTTC
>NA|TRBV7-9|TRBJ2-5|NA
CASSAPGPRGRAQYF
TGTGCCAGCAGCGCACCGGGACCCCGGGGTAGGGCCCAGTACTTC
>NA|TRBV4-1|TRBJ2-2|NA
CASSPPRKGGPTGELFF
TGCGCCAGCAGCCCTCCCCGGAAGGGTGGTCCCACCGGGGAGCTGTTTTTT
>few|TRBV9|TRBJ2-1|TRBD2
CASSVAGTSVNEQFF
TGTGCCAGCAGCGTAGCGGGGACTAGTGTCAATGAGCAGTTCTTC
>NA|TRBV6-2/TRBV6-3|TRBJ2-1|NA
CASGLDSSYNEQFF
TGTGCCAGCGGTCTGGACAGCTCCTACAATGAGCAGTTCTTC
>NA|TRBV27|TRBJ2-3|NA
CASGGRTGGTQYF
TGTGCCAGTGGGGGGAGGACTGGAGGTACGCAGTATTTT
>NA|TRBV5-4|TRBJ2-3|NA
CASSPDGVTDTQYF
TGTGCCAGCAGTCCTGACGGAGTCACCGATACGCAGTATTTT
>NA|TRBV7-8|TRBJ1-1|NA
CASSSRGDAPGEF
TGTGCCAGCAGCTCAAGAGGGGACGCCCCCGGAGAGTTT